These 28 T cell receptor beta chains originate from one sample sequenced in a study of blood T cell repertoires in COVID-19. Sequencing used immunoSEQ multiplex PCR; TCRdb keeps in-frame clones, though not all of them. The data show approximately 280,000 clones, almost 90% seen once. Sequencing was carried out using PBMCs or T cells enriched from blood (not recorded which). These receptors all stem from a woman aged 18 to 35 with acute COVID-19.

The chain employs TRBV2 and TRBJ2-7, with TRBD2 matching 7 bases. The CDR3 covers 15 residues. Germline CDR1 is SNHLY and CDR2 is FYNNEI. The junction had 14 bases not matched to a gene; V was cut back by 8 bases and J by 4 bases. The CDR3 loop is CASQSGLSGKYEQYF. The CDR3 region has the DNA TGTGCCAGCCAATCGGGACTATCGGGCAAATACGAGCAGTACTTC.

The gene calls are TRBV7-9 and TRBJ1-5; D unresolved. Germline V gives CDR1 SEHNR, CDR2 FQNEAQ (reference sequence). The CDR3 extends over 16 amino acids. The V and J ends lost 1 base and 3 bases respectively, with 13 bases between them. CDR3 in amino acids: CASSLVAGYDNQPQHF. The CDR3 DNA reads as TGTGCCAGCAGCTTAGTGGCGGGGTACGACAATCAGCCCCAGCATTTT.

The chain joins TRBV27 to TRBJ1-6; 9 bases agree with TRBD1. The CDR3 runs to 18 residues. Germline V CDR1 and CDR2: MNHEY, SMNVEV (reference sequence). The ends lost 0 bases at V and 9 bases at J; junction bases unmatched: 12. The CDR3: CASSLSNHPGQGISPLHF. CDR3 nucleotide sequence: TGTGCCAGCAGTTTATCGAACCATCCGGGACAGGGAATTTCACCCCTCCACTTT.

The rearrangement links TRBV12-3 or TRBV12-4 to TRBJ1-2; the match to TRBD1 covers 7 bases. This CDR3 has 13 residues. Trimming took 6 bases from V and 7 from J; bases not matched to a gene: 8. CDR3 region: CASRRQGRGGYTF. The CDR3 nucleotides read TGTGCCAGCAGGAGACAGGGCAGAGGTGGCTACACCTTC.

This clone was counted a single time. The genes are TRBV14 and TRBJ1-6; possibly TRBD1 for D (5 bases). Germline V CDR1 and CDR2: SGHDN, FVKESK. V was pared by 1 base and J by 9 bases, with 16 bases between. The CDR3 consists of 16 residues. The CDR3 sequence is CASSQGVPGGGSPLHF. In nucleotides, the CDR3 is TGTGCCAGCAGCCAAGGTGTCCCGGGGGGGGGTTCACCCCTCCACTTT.

This sequence joins TRBV15 and TRBJ2-7; 8 bases line up with TRBD1. This CDR3 is 16 amino acids long. Germline V CDR1 and CDR2: LNHNV, YYDKDF (reference sequence). V dropped 4 bases and J dropped 5; count of bases not matched to a gene: 13. The CDR3 DNA reads TGTGCCACCAGCATATCGTACCAGGGGGCGGACCACGAGCAGTACTTC. It encodes CATSISYQGADHEQYF.

The chain combines TRBV10-2 with TRBJ2-3; 10 nucleotides line up with TRBD2. The germline gives CDR1 WSHSY, CDR2 SAAADI. CDR3 size: 13 residues. J gave up 8 bases and V 10 bases, and 9 bases lay outside the gene matches. The CDR3 reads CATKGLANGTQYF. The CDR3 coding sequence is TGCGCCACCAAGGGACTAGCGAATGGTACGCAGTATTTT.

The chain joins TRBV28 to TRBJ2-7, with 7 bases fitting TRBD2. V gave up 2 bases and J gave up 7 bases; unmatched junction bases: 5. CDR3 length: 13 residues. Germline lookup yields CDR1 MDHEN and CDR2 SYDVKM. The CDR3 bases are TGTGCCAGCAGTTTAGGCCTGGGAGGGGAGCAGTACTTC. This translates into CASSLGLGGEQYF.

In regard to this clone: The sample contains more than one DNA sequence encoding this CDR3. CDR3 loop: CASSSGLQPQHF. CDR3 DNA: TGTGCCAGCAGCTCAGGGTTGCAGCCCCAGCATTTT. The chain is built from TRBV28 and TRBJ1-5; possible D gene TRBD1, 5 bases. The V gene's germline CDR1 is MDHEN and CDR2 SYDVKM. V dropped 6 bases and J dropped 7 bases, with 10 bases sitting between them. The CDR3 is 12 amino acids.

In its sample, this clone was seen a few times. The rearrangement links TRBV29-1 to TRBJ2-6; TRBD1 agrees at 7 bases. The CDR3 length is 16 residues. Germline CDR1 reads SQVTM; CDR2 reads ANQGSEA. After removal of 5 bases from V and 2 bases from J, the junction contained 9 bases not matched to a gene. The CDR3 spells CSVYKNDRAGANVLTF. CDR3 DNA: TGCAGCGTTTACAAAAACGACAGGGCTGGGGCCAACGTCCTGACTTTC.

This chain connects TRBV3-1 (or the pseudogene TRBV3-2) to TRBJ1-1; no firm D call. This CDR3 contains 15 residues. The V end lost 4 bases, the J end lost 6 bases, and 18 bases lay between the germline ends. From germline, CDR1 is LGHDT and CDR2 YNNKEL (reference sequence). The CDR3: CASSLRGFRSSEAFF. The DNA of the CDR3 is TGTGCCAGCAGCCTCAGAGGATTCCGGAGTTCTGAAGCTTTCTTT.

CDR3 coding DNA: TGCGCCAGCAGCCAAGGCGGTTCCTACGAGCAGTACTTC. Protein: CASSQGGSYEQYF. The genes are TRBV4-3 and TRBJ2-7, with D uncertain. V was trimmed by 1 base and J by 1 base, leaving 5 bases between them. Looked up from germline, CDR1 is LGHNA and CDR2 is YSLEER. The CDR3 totals 13 residues.

Here the CDR3 reads CASSEPRLAGGPVVQFF. The CDR3 DNA reads TGTGCCAGCAGTGAGCCTAGACTAGCGGGAGGGCCGGTGGTGCAGTTCTTC. The rearrangement uses TRBV2 and TRBJ2-1; 14 bases align to TRBD2. From germline, CDR1 is SNHLY and CDR2 FYNNEI. The CDR3 runs 17 residues. Trimming at V came to 3 bases and at J to 12 bases, leaving 13 bases not matched to a gene.

The chain has TRBV7-2 and TRBJ2-5; 7 bases line up with TRBD2. The CDR3 extends over 17 amino acids. V lost 5 bases and J lost 4; bases outside the gene matches: 16. The germline V gene encodes CDR1 SGHTA and CDR2 FQGNSA. CDR3 in DNA: TGTGCCAGCAGCCTATCTTCTGCGGGAGTGAGGGGAGAGACCCAGTACTTC. Amino acid sequence: CASSLSSAGVRGETQYF.

This clone was observed a single time. The genes are TRBV19 and TRBJ2-1, with 7 bases identical to TRBD2. CDR1 is LNHDA and CDR2 is SQIVND in the germline V gene (reference sequence). The V and J ends lost 9 bases and 5 bases, in that order; junction bases with no gene match: 25. The CDR3 totals 19 residues. CDR3 bases: TGTGCCAGCAGACCCCGACTAGCACCTCTGGGCACCCATCACAATGAGCAGTTCTTC. Translated, it gives CASRPRLAPLGTHHNEQFF.

There are a few counts of this clone. This chain links TRBV6-5 with TRBJ2-3; TRBD1 aligns across 7 bases. This CDR3 contains 15 residues. V lost 2 bases and J lost 1; bases outside the gene matches: 3. Germline V CDR1 and CDR2: MNHEY, SVGAGI. The CDR3 is CASSYGTARTDTQYF. In DNA form, the CDR3 reads TGTGCCAGCAGTTACGGGACAGCGCGCACAGATACGCAGTATTTT.

V is TRBV30 and J is TRBJ2-7; 11 nucleotides agree with TRBD2. The CDR3 has 17 residues. The germline CDR1 and CDR2 sequences are GTSNPN and SVGIG (reference sequence). J gave up 3 bases and V 1 base, and 11 bases lay outside the gene matches. CDR3 bases: TGTGCCTGGAGTGGGCGGTTGACTAGCGGGAACCACTACGAGCAGTACTTC. Encoded protein: CAWSGRLTSGNHYEQYF. The full variable domain, in which reference TRBV30 and TRBJ2-7 provide the parts outside the CDR3, is SQTIHQWPATLVQPVGSPLSLECTVEGTSNPNLYWYRQAAGRGLQLLFYSVGIGQISSEVPQNLSASRPQDRQFILSSKKLLLSDSGFYLCAWSGRLTSGNHYEQYFGPGTRLTVT.

The V and J genes are TRBV5-1 and TRBJ2-1; tentative D call: TRBD2 (5 bases). Germline loops: CDR1 SGHRS, CDR2 YFSETQ. The V end was cut by 1 base, the J end by 7 bases, with 12 bases between. The length of the CDR3 is 14 residues. The chain's CDR3 is CASSLPSPANEQFF. The CDR3 DNA reads TGCGCCAGCAGCTTGCCTAGCCCCGCAAATGAGCAGTTCTTC.

This clone was seen only a few times. The V and J genes are TRBV28 and TRBJ2-3, with 11 bases identical to TRBD2. V was clipped by 3 bases and J by 2 bases; unmatched bases: 13. This CDR3 is 19 amino acids long. Germline values: CDR1 MDHEN, CDR2 SYDVKM. CDR3 DNA sequence: TGTGCCAGCAGTTTCGGTAGCGGGAGGGCCCGAAACCTCACAGATACGCAGTATTTT. Amino acids: CASSFGSGRARNLTDTQYF. Combining the CDR3 with reference TRBV28 and TRBJ2-3 gives the whole variable domain DVKVTQSSRYLVKRTGEKVFLECVQDMDHENMFWYRQDPGLGLRLIYFSYDVKMKEKGDIPEGYSVSREKKERFSLILESASTNQTSMYLCASSFGSGRARNLTDTQYFGPGTRLTVL.

The rearrangement uses TRBV7-3 and TRBJ2-5, with 9 positions matching TRBD2. With 5 bases clipped from V and 4 bases from J, the junction kept 5 bases outside the gene matches. The CDR3 is 14 amino acids. Per the germline V gene, CDR1 is SGHTA and CDR2 is FQGTGA. The CDR3 here is CASSLSGSRETQYF. The CDR3 DNA sequence: TGTGCCAGCAGCCTTAGCGGGAGTCGAGAGACCCAGTACTTC. Variable domain in full (rest from reference TRBV7-3 and TRBJ2-5): GAGVSQTPSNKVTEKGKYVELRCDPISGHTALYWYRQSLGQGPEFLIYFQGTGAADDSGLPNDRFFAVRPEGSVSTLKIQRTERGDSAVYLCASSLSGSRETQYFGPGTRLLVL.

The rearrangement links TRBV27 to TRBJ2-7, with TRBD1 matching 8 bases. The CDR3 is 13 residues long. V shed 7 bases and J 5 bases; nucleotides not matched to a gene: 7. Germline CDR1 MNHEY, CDR2 SMNVEV (reference sequence). The CDR3 nucleotides read TGTGCCAGCAAGAGGACAGGGTCGCACGAGCAGTACTTC. Translated: CASKRTGSHEQYF.

The rearrangement links TRBV5-6 to TRBJ2-1; a weak D match, TRBD1 (5 bases). The germline V and J ends were trimmed by 0 bases and 0 bases, with 7 bases remaining between them. CDR1 SGHDT and CDR2 YYEEEE come from the germline V gene. CDR3 length equals 15 residues. The CDR3 DNA follows: TGTGCCAGCAGCTTGGACCAGGGCTCCTACAATGAGCAGTTCTTC. It codes for CASSLDQGSYNEQFF.

This chain links TRBV19 with TRBJ2-7; D perhaps matches TRBD1 (6 bases). Per the germline V gene, CDR1 is LNHDA and CDR2 is SQIVND (reference sequence). The CDR3 extends over 14 amino acids. Trimming removed 6 bases from V and 2 bases from J, with 14 bases in between. CDR3 in amino acids: CASRAPGQTYEQYF. The DNA of the CDR3 is TGTGCCAGTAGGGCCCCGGGACAAACCTACGAGCAGTACTTC. The full variable domain, in which reference TRBV19 and TRBJ2-7 provide the parts outside the CDR3, is DGGITQSPKYLFRKEGQNVTLSCEQNLNHDAMYWYRQDPGQGLRLIYYSQIVNDFQKGDIAEGYSVSREKKESFPLTVTSAQKNPTAFYLCASRAPGQTYEQYFGPGTRLTVT.

The gene calls are TRBV28 and TRBJ2-7; TRBD1 is a possible D gene (6 bases). Between the trimmed V and J ends, which lost 6 bases and 2 bases, there was a span of 14 bases. This CDR3 region has 14 residues. CDR1 is MDHEN, CDR2 SYDVKM, per germline. The CDR3 is CASRSARGTYEQYF. CDR3 DNA: TGTGCCAGCAGGTCGGCCAGGGGTACCTACGAGCAGTACTTC.

V is TRBV4-1 and J is TRBJ1-2, with 9 bases fitting TRBD1. CDR1 is MGHRA and CDR2 is YSYEKL in the germline V gene. V dropped 1 base and J dropped 6; count of bases not matched to a gene: 9. CDR3 length: 16 residues. The CDR3 region is CASSQVPGQGLHGYTF. In nucleotides, the CDR3 is TGCGCCAGCAGCCAAGTTCCGGGACAGGGTTTACATGGCTACACCTTC.

V and J are TRBV29-1 and TRBJ2-7, with no clear D. This CDR3 contains 13 residues. Germline CDR1 and CDR2: SQVTM and ANQGSEA. The V end was cut by 5 bases, the J end by 2 bases, with 13 bases between. The CDR3 nucleotides are TGCAGCGTTTTTAGCCAACTCACCTACGAGCAGTACTTC. As protein: CSVFSQLTYEQYF.

The chain employs TRBV2 and TRBJ1-5; 7 bases map to TRBD1. V trimming: 5 bases; J trimming: 7 bases; junction bases outside the gene matches: 11. The CDR3 covers 15 residues. In germline, CDR1 is SNHLY, CDR2 FYNNEI. The DNA of the CDR3 is TGTGCCAGCAGTCAACAGACAGGGAGGAAGCAGCCCCAGCATTTT. It yields the protein CASSQQTGRKQPQHF.

This chain connects TRBV12-3 or TRBV12-4 to TRBJ2-1, with D unclear. The CDR3 totals 12 residues. The germline V and J ends were trimmed by 5 bases and 9 bases, with 11 bases remaining between them. CDR3 in amino acids: CASSEVPTEQFF. DNA of the CDR3: TGTGCCAGCAGTGAGGTTCCAACTGAGCAGTTCTTC.